This T cell receptor (beta chain) stems from a study of spatial heterogeneity in lung cancer. Study-level findings and limits: Ubiquitous expanded tumor TCRs were observed in blood more at resection than follow-up.

Carried by each TCR cDNA molecule was a unique molecular identifier. TCRdb independently ran MiXCR on the 5' RACE reads; one entry per CDR3 protein. Of tens of thousands of distinct CDR3 sequences in the sample, 7% to 10% were seen once. This clonotype occurred many times. Its antigen is not known. Specified time point: sample taken at primary tumor resection. Whole RNA from tumor, nontumor lung or frozen PBMC was sequenced unsorted. Per the germline V gene, CDR1 is DFQATT and CDR2 is SNEGSKA (reference sequence). The CDR3 contains 13 residues. The trim removed 3 bases at V and 5 bases at J, leaving 7 bases unmatched.

This specimen consisted of PBMCs, obtained at surgery. This TCR derives from a female donor with early-stage non-small cell lung cancer. The chain is built from TRBV20-1 and TRBJ2-7; TRBD2 matches at 7 bases. CDR3 in DNA: TGCAGTGCTAGTTGGGGGAGGGCGGACGAGCAGTACTTC. This codes for CSASWGRADEQYF.